The TCR beta chain described here comes from a study of blood T cell repertoires in COVID-19. Overall study: Material from acute and convalescent COVID-19 was sourced from the United States, Italy and Spain. Nucleic acid was either cDNA or gDNA, and it came from T cells, B-cell-depleted T cells, or PBMCs.

Original processing methods: Using reference gene primer amplification, nucleated cell counts were estimated. Using immunoSEQ multiplex PCR, the repertoire was profiled, and TCRdb retains in-frame clones only, with some absent. That table furnishes V, J and clone size, whereas the DNA furnished D and trimming. The sample carries approximately 50,000 clones, roughly 85% recorded once. CDR1 and CDR2 from the germline V gene are SGHKS and YYEKEE (reference sequence). V was trimmed by 4 bases and J by 7 bases, leaving 14 bases between them. The CDR3 loop spans 13 amino acids. The sequencing input was peripheral blood. The receptor was isolated from a human donor in a cohort sampled during active COVID-19. This rearrangement joins TRBV5-5 to TRBJ1-1; no clear D. DNA for the CDR3: TGTGCCAGCAGCCGGCGGATAGAGGGTGAAGCTTTCTTT. Translated: CASSRRIEGEAFF.